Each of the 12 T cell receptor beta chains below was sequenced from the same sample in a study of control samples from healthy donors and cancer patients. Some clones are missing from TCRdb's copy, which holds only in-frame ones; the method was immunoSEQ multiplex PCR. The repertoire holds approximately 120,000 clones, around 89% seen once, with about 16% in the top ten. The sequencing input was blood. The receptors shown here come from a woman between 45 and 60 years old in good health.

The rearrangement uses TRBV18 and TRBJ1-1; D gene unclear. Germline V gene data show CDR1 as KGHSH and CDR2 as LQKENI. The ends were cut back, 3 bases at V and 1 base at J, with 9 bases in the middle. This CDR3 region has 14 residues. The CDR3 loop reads CASSPARQNTEAFF. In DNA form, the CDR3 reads TGTGCCAGCTCACCCGCTAGACAGAACACTGAAGCTTTCTTT.

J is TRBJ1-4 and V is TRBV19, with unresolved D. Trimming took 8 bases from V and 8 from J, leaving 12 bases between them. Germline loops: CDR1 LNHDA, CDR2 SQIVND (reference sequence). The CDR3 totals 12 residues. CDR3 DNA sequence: TGTGCCAGTTCTCGTTCCGGGGAAAAACTGTTTTTT. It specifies CASSRSGEKLFF.

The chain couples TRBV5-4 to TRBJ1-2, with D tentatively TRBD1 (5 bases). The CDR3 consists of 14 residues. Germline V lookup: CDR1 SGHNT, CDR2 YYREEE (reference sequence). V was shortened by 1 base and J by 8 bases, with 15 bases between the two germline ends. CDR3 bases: TGTGCCAGCAGCTTGTTGGGTTCAGGGCTCGGCTACACCTTC. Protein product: CASSLLGSGLGYTF.

This CDR3 reads CASSLGPHRECSTDTQYF. The CDR3 coding sequence is TGTGCCAGCAGCTTAGGACCACACAGGGAGTGTAGCACAGATACGCAGTATTTT. The V gene is TRBV7-9, the J gene TRBJ2-3, with D perhaps matching TRBD1 (6 bases). V lost 1 base, J lost 0 bases, and 17 bases lay in between. The CDR3 sequence is 18 residues long. Germline V gene data show CDR1 as SEHNR and CDR2 as FQNEAQ (reference sequence). Combining the CDR3 with reference TRBV7-9 and TRBJ2-3 gives the whole variable domain DTGVSQNPRHKITKRGQNVTFRCDPISEHNRLYWYRQTLGQGPEFLTYFQNEAQLEKSRLLSDRFSAERPKGSFSTLEIQRTEQGDSAMYLCASSLGPHRECSTDTQYFGPGTRLTVL.

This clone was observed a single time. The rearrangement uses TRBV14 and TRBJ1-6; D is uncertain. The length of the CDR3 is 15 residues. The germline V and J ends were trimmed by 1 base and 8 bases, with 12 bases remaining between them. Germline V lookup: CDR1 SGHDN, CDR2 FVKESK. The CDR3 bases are TGTGCCAGCAGCCAAGCATCTCCAGGCCATTCACCCCTCCACTTT. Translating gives CASSQASPGHSPLHF.

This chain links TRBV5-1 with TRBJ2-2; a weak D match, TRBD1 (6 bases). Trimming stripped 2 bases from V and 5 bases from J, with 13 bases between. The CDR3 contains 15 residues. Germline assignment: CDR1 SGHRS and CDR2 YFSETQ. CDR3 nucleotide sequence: TGCGCCAGCAGCTTTCGACAGGTGGGAACCGGGGAGCTGTTTTTT. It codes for CASSFRQVGTGELFF.

The chain's CDR3 is CASSFLPGTESTDTQYF. CDR3 coding DNA: TGTGCCAGCAGTTTTCTTCCCGGGACCGAGAGCACAGATACGCAGTATTTT. V is TRBV27 and J is TRBJ2-3, with D possibly called TRBD1 or TRBD2 (5 bases each). Trimming took 3 bases from V and 0 from J, leaving 16 bases between them. This CDR3 region has 17 residues. CDR1 is MNHEY, CDR2 SMNVEV, per germline (reference sequence).

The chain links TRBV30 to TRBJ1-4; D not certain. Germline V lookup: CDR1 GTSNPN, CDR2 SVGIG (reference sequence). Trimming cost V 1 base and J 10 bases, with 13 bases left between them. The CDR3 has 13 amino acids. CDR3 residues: CAWSALGEGKLFF. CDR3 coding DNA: TGTGCCTGGAGTGCATTGGGAGAGGGAAAACTGTTTTTT.

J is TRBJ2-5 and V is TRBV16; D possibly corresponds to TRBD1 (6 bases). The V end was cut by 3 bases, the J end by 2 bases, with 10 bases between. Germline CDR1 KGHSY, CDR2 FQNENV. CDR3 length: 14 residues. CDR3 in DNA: TGTGCCAGCAGCCAGCCCGGGACACAAGAGACCCAGTACTTC. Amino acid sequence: CASSQPGTQETQYF. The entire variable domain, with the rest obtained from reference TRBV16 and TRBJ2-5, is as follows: GEEVAQTPKHLVRGEGQKAKLYCAPIKGHSYVFWYQQVLKNEFKFLISFQNENVFDETGMPKERFSAKCLPNSPCSLEIQATKLEDSAVYFCASSQPGTQETQYFGPGTRLLVL.

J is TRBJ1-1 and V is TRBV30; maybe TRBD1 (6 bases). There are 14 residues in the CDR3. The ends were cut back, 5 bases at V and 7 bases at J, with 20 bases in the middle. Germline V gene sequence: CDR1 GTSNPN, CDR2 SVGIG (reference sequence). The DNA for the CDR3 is TGTGCCTGGGGGCGCCGGGGGGGCGGGGGTGAAGCTTTCTTT. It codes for CAWGRRGGGGEAFF.

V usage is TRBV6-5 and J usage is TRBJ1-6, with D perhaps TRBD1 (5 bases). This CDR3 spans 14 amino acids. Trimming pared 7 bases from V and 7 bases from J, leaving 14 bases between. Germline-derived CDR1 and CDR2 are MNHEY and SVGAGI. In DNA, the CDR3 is TGTGCCAGCAACATGGGGGGTCGGAATTCACCCCTCCACTTT. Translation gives CASNMGGRNSPLHF.

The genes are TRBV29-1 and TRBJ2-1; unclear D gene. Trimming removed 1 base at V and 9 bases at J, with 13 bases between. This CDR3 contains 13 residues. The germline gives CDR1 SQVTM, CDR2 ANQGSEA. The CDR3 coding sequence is TGCAGCGTTGAAGGGGCAGGTGTCAGTGAGCAGTTCTTC. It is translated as CSVEGAGVSEQFF.